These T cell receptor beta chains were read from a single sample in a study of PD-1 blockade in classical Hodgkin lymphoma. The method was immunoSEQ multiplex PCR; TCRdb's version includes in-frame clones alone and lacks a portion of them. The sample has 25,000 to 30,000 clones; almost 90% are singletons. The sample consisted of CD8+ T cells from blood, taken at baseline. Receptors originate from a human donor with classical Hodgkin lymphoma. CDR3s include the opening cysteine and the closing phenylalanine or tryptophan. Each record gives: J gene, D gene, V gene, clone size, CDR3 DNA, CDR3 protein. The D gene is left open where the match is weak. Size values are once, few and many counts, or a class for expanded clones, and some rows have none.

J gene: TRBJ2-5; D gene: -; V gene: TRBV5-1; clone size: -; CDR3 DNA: TGCGCCAGCAGCATAGGGCCATACCGGGGGGAGACCCAGTACTTC; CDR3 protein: CASSIGPYRGETQYF
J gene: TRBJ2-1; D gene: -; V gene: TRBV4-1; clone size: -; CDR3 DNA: TGCGCCAGCAGCCAAGTTGGCTCCTTGGTCTTC; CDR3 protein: CASSQVGSLVF
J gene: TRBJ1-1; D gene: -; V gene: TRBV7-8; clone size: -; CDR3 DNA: TGTGCCAGCAGCTCGCCAGGGGATTTGAACACTGAAGCTTTCTTT; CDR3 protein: CASSSPGDLNTEAFF
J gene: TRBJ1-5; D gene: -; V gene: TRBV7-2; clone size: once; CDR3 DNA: TGTGCCAGCAGCTTAACTAGGTGGGTTAATCAGCCCCAGCATTTT; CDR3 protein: CASSLTRWVNQPQHF
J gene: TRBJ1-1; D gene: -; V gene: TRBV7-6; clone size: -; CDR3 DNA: TGTGCCAGCAGCTTGAAAACAGCTAGTGAAGCTTTCTTT; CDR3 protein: CASSLKTASEAFF
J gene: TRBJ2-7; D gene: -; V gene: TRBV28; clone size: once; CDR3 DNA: TGTGCCAGCAGTTTTGCCAGGGGGGACTACGAGCAGTACTTC; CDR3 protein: CASSFARGDYEQYF
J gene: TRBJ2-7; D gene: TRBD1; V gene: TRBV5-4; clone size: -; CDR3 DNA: TGTGCCAGCAGCTATAGGGGACAGAGCTCCTACGAGCAGTACTTC; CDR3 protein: CASSYRGQSSYEQYF
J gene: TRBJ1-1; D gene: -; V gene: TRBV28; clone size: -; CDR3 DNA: TGTGCCAGCAGTTTTCGGATCAGAGGGACTGAAGCTTTCTTT; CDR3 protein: CASSFRIRGTEAFF
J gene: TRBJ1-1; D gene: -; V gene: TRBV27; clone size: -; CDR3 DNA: TGTGCCAGCAGTTTATCAGGGGCCTTCGGAAGCGGAGCTTTCTTT; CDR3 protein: CASSLSGAFGSGAFF
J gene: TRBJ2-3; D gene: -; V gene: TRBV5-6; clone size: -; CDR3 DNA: TGTGCCAGCAGCCTTAGCACAGATACGCAGTATTTT; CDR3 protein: CASSLSTDTQYF
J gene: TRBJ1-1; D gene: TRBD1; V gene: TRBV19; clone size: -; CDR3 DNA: TGTGCCAGTAAAGTAGGGACAGGGGGATCCACTGAAGCTTTCTTT; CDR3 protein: CASKVGTGGSTEAFF
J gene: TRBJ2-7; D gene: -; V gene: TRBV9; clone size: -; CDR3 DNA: TGTGCCAGCAGCGTAGAGGGCAGGGCCTACGAGCAGTACTTC; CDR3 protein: CASSVEGRAYEQYF
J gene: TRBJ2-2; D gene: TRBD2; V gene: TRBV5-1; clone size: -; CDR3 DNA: TGCGCCAGCAGCTTGGTTACTAGCGGGAGTGCCGGGGAGCTGTTTTTT; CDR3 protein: CASSLVTSGSAGELFF
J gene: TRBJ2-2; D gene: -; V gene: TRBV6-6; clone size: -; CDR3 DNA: TGTGCCAGCAGTTACCAAGCGAACACCGGGGAGCTGTTTTTT; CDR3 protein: CASSYQANTGELFF
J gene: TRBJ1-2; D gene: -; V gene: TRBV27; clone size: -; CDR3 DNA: TGTGCCAGCAGCCCCAACAGGTTACAGGACTATGGCTACACCTTC; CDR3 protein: CASSPNRLQDYGYTF
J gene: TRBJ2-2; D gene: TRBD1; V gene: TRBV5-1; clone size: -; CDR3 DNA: TGCGCCAGCAGCTGGACAGGGACCGGGGAGCTGTTTTTT; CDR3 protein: CASSWTGTGELFF
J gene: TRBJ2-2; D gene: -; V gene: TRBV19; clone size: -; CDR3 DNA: TGTGCCAGTAGTATAGTCGCCGTTCGTGGGGAGCTGTTTTTT; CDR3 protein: CASSIVAVRGELFF
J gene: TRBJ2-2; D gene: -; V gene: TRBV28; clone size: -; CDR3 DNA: TGTGCCAGCAGGATTTTGCAGGACCCCGGGGAGCTGTTTTTT; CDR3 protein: CASRILQDPGELFF
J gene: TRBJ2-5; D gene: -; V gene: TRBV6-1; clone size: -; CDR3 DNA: TGTGCCAGCAGTGAGGGCATGAAGTTGACAGGAGAGACCCAGTACTTC; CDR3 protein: CASSEGMKLTGETQYF
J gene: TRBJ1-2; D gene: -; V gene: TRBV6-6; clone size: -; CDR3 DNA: TGTGCCAGCAGTTTAACCATTAACTATGGCTACACCTTC; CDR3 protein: CASSLTINYGYTF
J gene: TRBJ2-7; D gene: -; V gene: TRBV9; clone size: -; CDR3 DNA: TGTGCCAGCAGCGTAGATTTAGGAGGTAGGGAGCAGTACTTC; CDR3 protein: CASSVDLGGREQYF
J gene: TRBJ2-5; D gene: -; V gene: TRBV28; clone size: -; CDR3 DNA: TGTGCCAGCAGTTTAAGCAGGGACCAGTACTTC; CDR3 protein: CASSLSRDQYF
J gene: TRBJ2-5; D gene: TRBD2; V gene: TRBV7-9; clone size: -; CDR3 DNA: TGTGCCAGCAGCTCACTAGCGGGAAGCGGAGAGACCCAGTACTTC; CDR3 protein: CASSSLAGSGETQYF
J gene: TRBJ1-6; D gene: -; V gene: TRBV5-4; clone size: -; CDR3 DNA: TGTGCCTATGACAGAAAAGATAATTCACCCCTCCACTTT; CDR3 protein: CAYDRKDNSPLHF
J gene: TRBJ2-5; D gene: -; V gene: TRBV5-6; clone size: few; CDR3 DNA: TGTGCCAGCAGCTTGGGGGCCGGAGCGGAGACCCAGTACTTC; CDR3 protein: CASSLGAGAETQYF
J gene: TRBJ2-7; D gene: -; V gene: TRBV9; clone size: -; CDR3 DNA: TGTGCCAGCAGCCCGCTGCGGGTCCAGGCTGAAGAGCAGTACTTC; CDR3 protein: CASSPLRVQAEEQYF
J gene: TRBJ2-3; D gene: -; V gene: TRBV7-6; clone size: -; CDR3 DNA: TGTGCCAGCAGCTACGACAGGTTGTCGGGCACAGATACGCAGTATTTT; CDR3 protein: CASSYDRLSGTDTQYF
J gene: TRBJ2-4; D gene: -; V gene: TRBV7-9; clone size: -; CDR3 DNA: TGTGCCAGCAGCTTAGTTGCGGCAGGGACGGCCAAAAACATTCAGTACTTC; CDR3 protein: CASSLVAAGTAKNIQYF
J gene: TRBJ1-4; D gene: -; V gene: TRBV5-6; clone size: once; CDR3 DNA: TGTGCCAGCAGCTACGGACTGGGGACTAATGAAAAACTGTTTTTT; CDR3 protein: CASSYGLGTNEKLFF
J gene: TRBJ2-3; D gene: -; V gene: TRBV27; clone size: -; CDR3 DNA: TGTGCCAGCAGTTTATCTCCGGGAGTAATAGATACGCAGTATTTT; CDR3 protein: CASSLSPGVIDTQYF
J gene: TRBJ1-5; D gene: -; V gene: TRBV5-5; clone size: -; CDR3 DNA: TGTGCCAGCAGCACGCGACAGGTTGAGGTGGGACAGCCCCAGCATTTT; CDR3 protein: CASSTRQVEVGQPQHF
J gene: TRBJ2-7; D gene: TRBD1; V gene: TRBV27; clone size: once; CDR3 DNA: TGTGCCAGCAGTGCGACAGGGGATAGCTCCTACGAGCAGTACTTC; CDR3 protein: CASSATGDSSYEQYF
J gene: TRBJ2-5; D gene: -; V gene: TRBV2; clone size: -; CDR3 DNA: TGTGCCAGCATCAGTAGGGGGGTCAGGCCCCAAGAGACCCAGTACTTC; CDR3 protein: CASISRGVRPQETQYF
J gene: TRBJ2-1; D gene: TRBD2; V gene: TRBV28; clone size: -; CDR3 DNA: TGTGCCAGCAGTCTCACACTAGCGGGAGGGAATGAGCAGTTCTTC; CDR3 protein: CASSLTLAGGNEQFF
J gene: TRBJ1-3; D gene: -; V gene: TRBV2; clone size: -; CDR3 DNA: TGTGCCAGCAGTGAAGCTCCCGGATATTCGAGCTCTGGAAACACCATATATTTT; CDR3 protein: CASSEAPGYSSSGNTIYF
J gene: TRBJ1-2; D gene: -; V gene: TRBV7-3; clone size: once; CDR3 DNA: TGTGCCAGCAGCCTGGGGACGGACCCCAACTATGGCTACACCTTC; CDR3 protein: CASSLGTDPNYGYTF
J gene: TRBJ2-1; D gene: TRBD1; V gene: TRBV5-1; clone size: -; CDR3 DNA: TGCGCCAGCGGGGCGGGACAGGGGAATTACAATGAGCAGTTCTTC; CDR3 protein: CASGAGQGNYNEQFF
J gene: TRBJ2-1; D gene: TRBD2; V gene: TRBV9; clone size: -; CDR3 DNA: TGTGCCAGCAGTGTGGCGCGGGAGGGTTACTACAATGAGCAGTTCTTC; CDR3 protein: CASSVAREGYYNEQFF
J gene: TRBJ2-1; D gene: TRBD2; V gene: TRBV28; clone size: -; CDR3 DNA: TGTGCCAGCAGTTTATCCGCCGGGACTAGCTTCAATGAGCAGTTCTTC; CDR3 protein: CASSLSAGTSFNEQFF
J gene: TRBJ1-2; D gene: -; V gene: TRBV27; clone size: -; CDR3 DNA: TGTGCCAGCAAGACCTTGAACTATGGCTACACCTTC; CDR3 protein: CASKTLNYGYTF
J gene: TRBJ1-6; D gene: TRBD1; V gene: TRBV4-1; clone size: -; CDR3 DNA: TGCGCCAGCAGCCAAGGCCCGGGACAGCCTAATTCACCCCTCCACTTT; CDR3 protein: CASSQGPGQPNSPLHF
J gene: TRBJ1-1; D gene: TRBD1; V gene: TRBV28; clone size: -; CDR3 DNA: TGTGCCAGCAAGCTCAGGGGGCGGGGGACTGAAGCTTTCTTT; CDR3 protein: CASKLRGRGTEAFF
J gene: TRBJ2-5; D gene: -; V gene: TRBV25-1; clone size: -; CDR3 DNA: TGTGCCAGCAGTGATGGGGGGAGGAACCAAGAGACCCAGTACTTC; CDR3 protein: CASSDGGRNQETQYF
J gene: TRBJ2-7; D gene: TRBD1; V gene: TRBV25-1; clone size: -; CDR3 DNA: TGTGCCAGCAGTTCCCTACCGGGACAGGGGTCCCTGACCTACGAGCAGTACTTC; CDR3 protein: CASSSLPGQGSLTYEQYF
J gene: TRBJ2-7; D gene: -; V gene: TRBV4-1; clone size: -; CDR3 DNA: TGCGCCAGCAGCCAAGACTCGGGGGCAGGGGTAGAGCAGTACTTC; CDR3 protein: CASSQDSGAGVEQYF
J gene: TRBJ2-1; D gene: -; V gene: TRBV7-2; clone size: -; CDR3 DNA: TGTGCCAGCGGGCTTACTGAGCAGTTCTTC; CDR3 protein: CASGLTEQFF
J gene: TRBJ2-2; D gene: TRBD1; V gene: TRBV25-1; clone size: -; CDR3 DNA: TGTGCCACCCAGGGTGGAGGCCTTAGACAGGGGAACACCGGGGAGCTGTTTTTT; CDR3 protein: CATQGGGLRQGNTGELFF
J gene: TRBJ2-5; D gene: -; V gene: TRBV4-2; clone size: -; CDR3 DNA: TGTGCCAGCAGACCGGCGAACAGGGAAGTAGATGAGACCCAGTACTTC; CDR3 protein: CASRPANREVDETQYF
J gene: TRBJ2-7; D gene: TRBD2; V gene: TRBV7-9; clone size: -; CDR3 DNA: TGTGCCAGCAGCTCATTGGGCGGGGGGGCTACCAGCTACGAGCAGTACTTC; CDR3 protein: CASSSLGGGATSYEQYF
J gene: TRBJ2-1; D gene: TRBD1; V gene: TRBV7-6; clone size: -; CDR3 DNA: TGTGCCAGCAGCTTAGGACAGGGTGGCAATGAGCAGTTCTTC; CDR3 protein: CASSLGQGGNEQFF
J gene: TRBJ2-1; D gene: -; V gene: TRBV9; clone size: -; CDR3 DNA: TGTGCCAGCAGCGGGGATGAGCAGTTCTTC; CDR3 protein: CASSGDEQFF